This T cell receptor beta chain was identified in a study of memory CD4+ T cells and cytomegalovirus serostatus (dated by TCRdb to the late 2010s). A note on the overall study: The cohort comprised 33 healthy Belgian adults, 9 CMV seropositive and around 24 CMV seronegative. The study sequenced CD4+ memory TCRbeta repertoires of a Belgian cohort with known cytomegalovirus serostatus to replicate a published TCR-based CMV serostatus classifier. Broad study findings and their caveats: The results were interpreted as suggesting that the CMV-associated TCR signature is mostly present in the CD4+ memory repertoire. For CMV serostatus prediction, a median bootstrapped AUC of about 0.96 was reached with the original framework, and a median bootstrapped AUC of about 0.9 was reached with a US-trained random forest. Among the 150 to 200 previously reported CMV-associated TCRbeta sequences, 67 showed up in the CD4+ memory repertoires, with each one found in between one and five individuals. A median bootstrapped AUC of 0.95 with a 95% CI of 0.76-1.00 was achieved on the Belgian cohort by the original-framework classifier. Only CD4+CD45RO+ memory cells were sequenced, unlike the original study, which covered naive and memory CD4+ and CD8+ populations.

On this clone: Its antigen is currently not known. Base qualities were left out, and no much larger clone turns up one base away.

Genomic DNA was extracted from sorted cells with the Quick-DNA Microprep Kit. Amplification of TCRbeta DNA was done with the immunoSEQ hsTCRbeta kit, following the protocol from the manufacturer. TCRbeta libraries were sequenced on an Illumina MiSeq instrument. Concerning the study's data processing: After out-of-frame sequences were removed, under 2.5 million distinct TCRbeta sequences remained, averaging roughly 67,000 per individual. Each individual was scored using the number of 150 to 200 previously reported CMV-associated TCRbeta sequences that the individual carried and the total number of productive distinct TCRbeta sequences. A beta-binomial model was reimplemented in Python, and scikit-learn random forests with default parameters were trained on data from the US cohort. Classifier performance on the Belgian cohort was reported as the median AUC with percentile confidence intervals calculated over 10,000 bootstrap iterations. TCRdb retrieved this table from immuneACCESS and kept in-frame rearrangements only. Not all clones are present; in checked studies, unresolved V genes account for under half, and no reason is known for the remainder. V and J calls and clone size are those listed in that table; D and trimming were worked out from the DNA. The sample data list about 53,000 clones, and 75% to 85% of these were observed just once. 0.77% of the sample goes to the ten largest clones.

Measured from the cysteine to the phenylalanine, the CDR3 is 17 residues long. The only DNA kept is the CDR3, 51 bases in frame from the first base. Ends trimmed: V by 4 bases, J by 5 bases; bases unmatched to a gene: 10. From a lookup of the germline V gene, CDR1 and CDR2 are SGDLS and YYNGEE. Single viable CD3+CD4+CD8-CD45RO+ cells were sorted as memory CD4+ T cells on a FACSAria II. CMV serostatus was determined with a Roche Elecsys assay detecting serum IgG against CMV pp150, pp28, p38 and p52. Once the samples were thawed, total CD4+ T cells were enriched through positive selection using CD4 magnetic microbeads. The samples came from a different study that was designed specifically to examine the CD4+ T cell memory repertoire. Peripheral blood mononuclear cells were isolated and cryopreserved according to standard operating procedures, and serum was kept at -80 degrees C. Staining used CD3-PerCP (BW264/56), CD4-APC (RPA-T4), CD45RO-PE (UCHT1) and CD8-Pacific Orange (3B5) antibodies, with Sytox blue excluding non-viable cells.

The sequence was obtained from an adult in good health and CMV-seronegative. The sequenced sample consisted of memory CD4+ T cells from blood. The sequence is built from TRBV9 and TRBJ2-1, and 12 junction bases match TRBD2. The DNA sequence is TGTGCCAGCAGCCTTACCGGGACTAGCGGGTCCAACAATGAGCAGTTCTTC. Its amino acids are CASSLTGTSGSNNEQFF.